This TCR beta chain came from a study of metastatic and nonmetastatic thyroid tumors. Turning to the study itself: Malignant and benign thyroid patients had repertoires compared in peripheral blood and tumor or nodule tissue.

For this clone: This may be a read error: a much more frequent sequence differs by one nucleotide.

All patients were treatment-naive before thyroid surgery. As originally analysed: For papillary thyroid cancer, a distant-metastasis classifier was constructed from CDR3 differences observed across clinicopathological groups. Using MiXCR, TCRdb reanalyzed the PCR reads. These V and J calls rely on TCRdb rather than the paper's analysis. The data show around 23,000 clones, with more than 25% seen just once and roughly 5.3% held by the top ten. Germline V lookup: CDR1 SGHNT, CDR2 YYREEE (reference sequence). The length of the CDR3 is 14 residues. Germline trimming cut 5 bases from V and 5 bases from J; bases unmatched to any gene: 8.

This receptor was identified in a female donor with papillary thyroid cancer or a benign thyroid nodule (not recorded which). Some clones in this sample may be carry-over from other donors' samples. The sample was tumor tissue. V usage is TRBV5-4 and J usage is TRBJ2-3; 7 positions match TRBD2. The CDR3 coding sequence is TGTGCCAGCAGTCTAGCGGTGGGCAGAGATACGCAGTATTTT. It specifies CASSLAVGRDTQYF.